A selection of T cell receptor beta chains follows, all from one sample in a study of response to subunit inactivated influenza vaccine. TCRdb passed the RT-PCR reads through MiXCR, listing each CDR3 protein once. The sample yields just under 550,000 distinct CDR3 sequences, roughly 23% seen once. This sample was shared with a second study, whose subject was T cells expressing NK-cell markers.

Material: CD4+ T cells sorted from PBMCs, obtained 11 to 12 days after vaccination. The origin of the receptors is a man aged 50 to 59 who received an inactivated influenza vaccine. CDR3s include the opening cysteine and the closing phenylalanine or tryptophan. D genes are given only for firm matches. Expanded clones are given a class, and other clones once, few, many or no size at all.

CDR3 length: 17; J gene: TRBJ2-3; clone size: many; V gene: TRBV6-5; D gene: TRBD2; CDR3 DNA: TGTGCCAGCAGTTACGCCCGACTAGCAGCTAGCACAGATACGCAGTATTTT; CDR3 protein: CASSYARLAASTDTQYF
CDR3 length: 16; J gene: TRBJ1-2; clone size: many; V gene: TRBV29-1; D gene: TRBD1; CDR3 DNA: TGCAGCGTGAAGCCGGGACAGGCCTATTCTAACTATGGCTACACCTTC; CDR3 protein: CSVKPGQAYSNYGYTF
CDR3 length: 16; J gene: TRBJ1-6; clone size: .; V gene: TRBV4-2; D gene: .; CDR3 DNA: TGTGCCAGCAGCCAACCCTATGGTGGGTATAATTCACCCCTCCACTTT; CDR3 protein: CASSQPYGGYNSPLHF
CDR3 length: 20; J gene: TRBJ2-6; clone size: .; V gene: TRBV12-3/TRBV12-4; D gene: TRBD1; CDR3 DNA: TGTGCCAGCAGCCAATTTCCTCGGACAGGTTTATCCTCTGGGGCCAACGTCCTGACTTTC; CDR3 protein: CASSQFPRTGLSSGANVLTF
CDR3 length: 16; J gene: TRBJ2-7; clone size: few; V gene: TRBV7-9; D gene: .; CDR3 DNA: TGTGCCAGCAGCTTAGAACGGAGCAGGGGAACCTACGAGCAGTACTTC; CDR3 protein: CASSLERSRGTYEQYF
CDR3 length: 15; J gene: TRBJ2-3; clone size: .; V gene: TRBV7-3; D gene: .; CDR3 DNA: TGTGCCAGCAGCCCCCTCGGCGGGAAGACAGATACGCAGTATTTT; CDR3 protein: CASSPLGGKTDTQYF
CDR3 length: 16; J gene: TRBJ2-3; clone size: .; V gene: TRBV20-1; D gene: .; CDR3 DNA: TGCAGTGCTATCCCCTCTGGGGGGGCCAGCACAGATACGCAGTATTTT; CDR3 protein: CSAIPSGGASTDTQYF
CDR3 length: 11; J gene: TRBJ2-7; clone size: few; V gene: TRBV2; D gene: .; CDR3 DNA: TGTGCCAGCGGGCAGGGCGGCGAGCAGTACTTC; CDR3 protein: CASGQGGEQYF
CDR3 length: 13; J gene: TRBJ2-3; clone size: few; V gene: TRBV5-1; D gene: .; CDR3 DNA: TGCGCCAGCAGCCCGGACAGTGGAGATACGCAGTATTTT; CDR3 protein: CASSPDSGDTQYF
CDR3 length: 11; J gene: TRBJ1-1; clone size: .; V gene: TRBV20-1; D gene: .; CDR3 DNA: TGCAGTGCTCCTGACAGCTATGAAGCTTTCTTT; CDR3 protein: CSAPDSYEAFF
CDR3 length: 16; J gene: TRBJ1-2; clone size: few; V gene: TRBV5-1; D gene: TRBD1; CDR3 DNA: TGCGCCAGCAGCCTAGGGACAGGAGAACTTAACTATGGCTACACCTTC; CDR3 protein: CASSLGTGELNYGYTF
CDR3 length: 15; J gene: TRBJ2-2; clone size: .; V gene: TRBV7-2; D gene: .; CDR3 DNA: TGTGCCAGCAGCTTATGGGGGGTTGCCACCGGGGAGCTGTTTTTT; CDR3 protein: CASSLWGVATGELFF
CDR3 length: 14; J gene: TRBJ2-7; clone size: few; V gene: TRBV20-1; D gene: .; CDR3 DNA: TGCAGTGCTAGCACTCCGGGACATCTCTACGAGCAGTACTTC; CDR3 protein: CSASTPGHLYEQYF
CDR3 length: 13; J gene: TRBJ1-5; clone size: .; V gene: TRBV12-3/TRBV12-4; D gene: .; CDR3 DNA: TGTGCCAGCAGTTCGGGTCACAATCAGCCCCAGCATTTT; CDR3 protein: CASSSGHNQPQHF
CDR3 length: 13; J gene: TRBJ2-7; clone size: few; V gene: TRBV11-1; D gene: .; CDR3 DNA: TGTGCCAGCAGCTTCCAGGGAGACTACGAGCAGTACTTC; CDR3 protein: CASSFQGDYEQYF
CDR3 length: 16; J gene: TRBJ1-3; clone size: .; V gene: TRBV28; D gene: .; CDR3 DNA: TGTGCCAGCAAGGGGGGACACTCGACCCCTGGAAACACCATATATTTT; CDR3 protein: CASKGGHSTPGNTIYF
CDR3 length: 12; J gene: TRBJ2-3; clone size: .; V gene: TRBV6-5; D gene: .; CDR3 DNA: TGTGCCAGCAGGTCCCTGCGGGATACGCAGTATTTT; CDR3 protein: CASRSLRDTQYF
CDR3 length: 16; J gene: TRBJ1-3; clone size: .; V gene: TRBV6-1; D gene: .; CDR3 DNA: TGTGCCAGCAGCTGGCGTGGCCGAAACTCTGGAAACACCATATATTTT; CDR3 protein: CASSWRGRNSGNTIYF
CDR3 length: 15; J gene: TRBJ2-1; clone size: few; V gene: TRBV3-1; D gene: .; CDR3 DNA: TGTGCCAGCAGCCAAAATCCGAGAGCGGCGGATGAGCAGTTCTTC; CDR3 protein: CASSQNPRAADEQFF
CDR3 length: 15; J gene: TRBJ1-5; clone size: few; V gene: TRBV28; D gene: .; CDR3 DNA: TGTGCCAGCAGTTTAGCCCCGGAGGGTAATCAGCCCCAGCATTTT; CDR3 protein: CASSLAPEGNQPQHF
CDR3 length: 13; J gene: TRBJ2-1; clone size: .; V gene: TRBV7-7; D gene: .; CDR3 DNA: TGTGCTAGCAGCCGATGGGGGGCAAATGAGCAGTTCTTC; CDR3 protein: CASSRWGANEQFF
CDR3 length: 13; J gene: TRBJ1-5; clone size: few; V gene: TRBV7-2; D gene: .; CDR3 DNA: TGTGCCAGCCGGAGGGAGGGCAATCAGCCCCAGCATTTT; CDR3 protein: CASRREGNQPQHF
CDR3 length: 17; J gene: TRBJ2-1; clone size: .; V gene: TRBV6-1; D gene: .; CDR3 DNA: TGTGCCAGCTGTACGAACAAGGCAGTAAAGGGGAACAATGAGCAGTTCTTC; CDR3 protein: CASCTNKAVKGNNEQFF
CDR3 length: 14; J gene: TRBJ1-1; clone size: .; V gene: TRBV10-3; D gene: .; CDR3 DNA: TGTGCCACCTCTCAGGGTAAGGTGAACACTGAAGCTTTCTTT; CDR3 protein: CATSQGKVNTEAFF
CDR3 length: 14; J gene: TRBJ1-1; clone size: .; V gene: TRBV6-5; D gene: .; CDR3 DNA: TGTGCCAGCAGTTTCTCTTCCAAGAACACTGAAGCTTTCTTT; CDR3 protein: CASSFSSKNTEAFF
CDR3 length: 22; J gene: TRBJ1-3; clone size: .; V gene: TRBV6-2/TRBV6-3; D gene: .; CDR3 DNA: TGTGCCAGCAGTTACTCCTTCTTGGGGGGGGCGAATCTCCCGCTCGCTGGAAACACCATATATTTT; CDR3 protein: CASSYSFLGGANLPLAGNTIYF
CDR3 length: 19; J gene: TRBJ2-2; clone size: .; V gene: TRBV7-5; D gene: .; CDR3 DNA: .; CDR3 protein: CISVSEAYGGTSNTGELFF
CDR3 length: 15; J gene: TRBJ2-7; clone size: few; V gene: TRBV27; D gene: TRBD2; CDR3 DNA: TGTGCCAGCAGGCGGGGTAGCGGGGATCTTTACGAGCAGTACTTC; CDR3 protein: CASRRGSGDLYEQYF
CDR3 length: 14; J gene: TRBJ2-7; clone size: .; V gene: TRBV20-1; D gene: .; CDR3 DNA: TGCAGTGCTAGGGGGCTAGCTCAACGCTACGAGCAGTACTTC; CDR3 protein: CSARGLAQRYEQYF
CDR3 length: 16; J gene: TRBJ2-1; clone size: few; V gene: TRBV7-2; D gene: TRBD2; CDR3 DNA: TGTGCCAGCAGCCCGAGGGGCGGGAGGGCCAGCAATGAGCAGTTCTTC; CDR3 protein: CASSPRGGRASNEQFF
CDR3 length: 16; J gene: TRBJ2-3; clone size: .; V gene: TRBV24-1; D gene: TRBD1; CDR3 DNA: TGTGCCACCAGTGACACCGGGACAGGGGTTACAGATACGCAGTATTTT; CDR3 protein: CATSDTGTGVTDTQYF
CDR3 length: 18; J gene: TRBJ1-5; clone size: once; V gene: TRBV6-1; D gene: .; CDR3 DNA: TGTGCCAGCAGTGAAGTCGGAGGGCTCTGGTTTAGCAATCAGCCCCAGCATTTT; CDR3 protein: CASSEVGGLWFSNQPQHF
CDR3 length: 14; J gene: TRBJ2-7; clone size: .; V gene: TRBV7-2; D gene: .; CDR3 DNA: TGTGCCAGCAGCGCACCGACAGATTCCTACGAGCAGTACTTC; CDR3 protein: CASSAPTDSYEQYF
CDR3 length: 17; J gene: TRBJ2-7; clone size: few; V gene: TRBV4-2; D gene: .; CDR3 DNA: TGTGCCAGCAGCCAAGATACAGCGGGTCCTAGGAAGGACGAGCAGTACTTC; CDR3 protein: CASSQDTAGPRKDEQYF
CDR3 length: 13; J gene: TRBJ2-3; clone size: few; V gene: TRBV5-1; D gene: .; CDR3 DNA: TGCGCCAGCAGCTTGTCCCCCATGGATACGCAGTATTTT; CDR3 protein: CASSLSPMDTQYF
CDR3 length: 15; J gene: TRBJ2-7; clone size: .; V gene: TRBV6-1; D gene: .; CDR3 DNA: TGTGCCAGCAGTGAAATTGGGGGGGACATCTACGAGCAGTACTTC; CDR3 protein: CASSEIGGDIYEQYF
CDR3 length: 13; J gene: TRBJ2-7; clone size: few; V gene: TRBV2; D gene: .; CDR3 DNA: TGTGCCAGCAGTGAATTGAGGGTAGGCGAGCAGTACTTC; CDR3 protein: CASSELRVGEQYF
CDR3 length: 15; J gene: TRBJ1-6; clone size: .; V gene: TRBV3-1; D gene: .; CDR3 DNA: TGTGCCAGCAGCCAAGAGCTGGGTCCTAATTCACCCCTCCACTTT; CDR3 protein: CASSQELGPNSPLHF
CDR3 length: 12; J gene: TRBJ2-7; clone size: .; V gene: TRBV10-3; D gene: .; CDR3 DNA: TGTGCCATCAGTGATCGTCGGTACGAGCAGTACTTC; CDR3 protein: CAISDRRYEQYF
CDR3 length: 15; J gene: TRBJ2-3; clone size: .; V gene: TRBV6-1; D gene: TRBD2; CDR3 DNA: TGTGCCACCGCTAAGCGGGGGGCACCCACAGATACGCAGTATTTT; CDR3 protein: CATAKRGAPTDTQYF
CDR3 length: 15; J gene: TRBJ1-1; clone size: few; V gene: TRBV6-1; D gene: TRBD1; CDR3 DNA: TGTGCCAGCAGTGGAGGGGACAGATTGAACACTGAAGCTTTCTTT; CDR3 protein: CASSGGDRLNTEAFF
CDR3 length: 14; J gene: TRBJ2-1; clone size: few; V gene: TRBV9; D gene: .; CDR3 DNA: TGTGCCAGCAGCGTAGTTCCAGCAGCAAATGAGCAGTTCTTC; CDR3 protein: CASSVVPAANEQFF
CDR3 length: 16; J gene: TRBJ2-3; clone size: few; V gene: TRBV10-3; D gene: .; CDR3 DNA: TGTGCCATCAGTAGGGGGGGCGGACAACTCACAGATACGCAGTATTTT; CDR3 protein: CAISRGGGQLTDTQYF
CDR3 length: 14; J gene: TRBJ2-7; clone size: few; V gene: TRBV6-2/TRBV6-3; D gene: TRBD1; CDR3 DNA: TGTGCCAGCAGATCAGGGGGATCCCGGCACGAGCAGTACTTC; CDR3 protein: CASRSGGSRHEQYF
CDR3 length: 16; J gene: TRBJ1-1; clone size: few; V gene: TRBV30; D gene: .; CDR3 DNA: TGTGCCTGGAGGGCCGCGGACACGGCGGTGAACACTGAAGCTTTCTTT; CDR3 protein: CAWRAADTAVNTEAFF
CDR3 length: 14; J gene: TRBJ1-1; clone size: many; V gene: TRBV5-1; D gene: .; CDR3 DNA: TGCGCCAGCAGCTCCGGGGGAACGAACACTGAAGCTTTCTTT; CDR3 protein: CASSSGGTNTEAFF
CDR3 length: 13; J gene: TRBJ2-3; clone size: .; V gene: TRBV7-3; D gene: .; CDR3 DNA: TGTGCCAGCAGCGCCGGAGGAGTAGATACGCAGTATTTT; CDR3 protein: CASSAGGVDTQYF
CDR3 length: 17; J gene: TRBJ1-2; clone size: .; V gene: TRBV20-1; D gene: .; CDR3 DNA: TGCAGTGCTAGAGATCCCCCAGGCCCCTGGGGAGACTATGGCTACACCTTC; CDR3 protein: CSARDPPGPWGDYGYTF
CDR3 length: 13; J gene: TRBJ2-3; clone size: few; V gene: TRBV7-2; D gene: .; CDR3 DNA: TGTGCCAGCAGCGGCGCAAGAGCGGAAGCGCAGTATTTT; CDR3 protein: CASSGARAEAQYF
CDR3 length: 14; J gene: TRBJ2-7; clone size: .; V gene: TRBV7-9; D gene: .; CDR3 DNA: TGTGCCAGCAGCTTAGTTGTCCGGGGCTTCGAGCAGTACTTC; CDR3 protein: CASSLVVRGFEQYF
CDR3 length: 19; J gene: TRBJ2-1; clone size: few; V gene: TRBV7-8; D gene: TRBD2; CDR3 DNA: TGTGCCAGCAGCCCGAAGGTCGGCGGGACTAGCGGGACCTACAATGAGCAGTTCTTC; CDR3 protein: CASSPKVGGTSGTYNEQFF
CDR3 length: 17; J gene: TRBJ2-1; clone size: .; V gene: TRBV11-2; D gene: TRBD2; CDR3 DNA: TGTGCCAGCAGCTTAGTGGGCGGGGGGGCGTCGAAGAATGAGCAGTTCTTC; CDR3 protein: CASSLVGGGASKNEQFF